Listed below are T cell receptor beta chains from one sample, sequenced in a study of control samples from healthy donors and cancer patients. The assay was immunoSEQ multiplex PCR, and TCRdb's table has in-frame clones only and misses some. The sample lists some 100,000 clones, more than 80% occurring once. Sequencing was performed on blood. The receptors were gathered from a young man in good health. Both conserved end residues are part of each CDR3. D genes are given only for firm matches. Part of the rows lack a size; the others show once, few, many or a class for expanded clones.

>TRBJ2-1|NA|once|TRBV11-3
TGTGCCAGCAGCACCAACTCCTACAATGAGCAGTTCTTC
CASSTNSYNEQFF
>TRBJ1-1|NA|NA|TRBV7-2
TGTGCCAGCAGCTTCCGGACCTCGAACACTGAAGCTTTCTTT
CASSFRTSNTEAFF
>TRBJ2-1|TRBD2|NA|TRBV7-9
TGTGCCAGCAGCTTAGAGGGACTACGCACCTACAATGAGCAGTTCTTC
CASSLEGLRTYNEQFF
>TRBJ2-7|NA|NA|TRBV5-1
TGCGCCAGCAGCTTGGAAGGGAGCTCCTACGAGCAGTACTTC
CASSLEGSSYEQYF
>TRBJ2-3|TRBD2|NA|TRBV7-7
TGTGCCAGCAGCGCGGGAGGGAGCGATGGGACAGATACGCAGTATTTT
CASSAGGSDGTDTQYF
>TRBJ1-3|NA|NA|TRBV30
TGTGCACAGAGGGGAATACACTCTGGAAACACCATATATTTT
CAQRGIHSGNTIYF
>TRBJ1-4|TRBD1|NA|TRBV4-1
TGCGCCAGCAGCCAGGAGGGGGCGTTTCATGAAAAACTGTTTTTT
CASSQEGAFHEKLFF
>TRBJ1-1|NA|NA|TRBV10-3
TGTGCCATCGGAGGCCTGGCCACTGAAGCTTTCTTT
CAIGGLATEAFF
>TRBJ2-7|TRBD1|NA|TRBV2
TGTGCCACCGACCGGGACAGGGGGCACGACGAGCAGTACTTC
CATDRDRGHDEQYF
>TRBJ2-7|TRBD1|NA|TRBV18
TGTGCCAGCTCACCAAGGGCCGGGACAGGGAGCAACGAGCAGTACTTC
CASSPRAGTGSNEQYF
>TRBJ2-7|TRBD1|few|TRBV19
TGTGCCAGTAGTCCCCGACAGGGCGATGGGTCCTACGAGCAGTACTTC
CASSPRQGDGSYEQYF
>TRBJ2-3|NA|NA|TRBV5-1
TGCGCCAGCAGCTCCGGGACTAGCACAGATACGCAGTATTTT
CASSSGTSTDTQYF
>TRBJ1-3|NA|NA|TRBV30
TGTGCCTTCATCAGCTGGAGTTACTCTGGAAACACCATATATTTT
CAFISWSYSGNTIYF
>TRBJ2-5|TRBD2|NA|TRBV3-1/TRBV3-2
TGTGCCAGCAGCCAAGAAGGGACTAGCGGGGGACCTTACCTCTACCAAGAGACCCAGTACTTC
CASSQEGTSGGPYLYQETQYF
>TRBJ1-2|TRBD1|NA|TRBV27
TGTGCCAGCAGTTTATCAGCAGGACAGGCTAACTATGGCTACACCTTC
CASSLSAGQANYGYTF
>TRBJ2-7|TRBD2|NA|TRBV5-4
TGTGCCAGCAGAAAACAAGCGGGGAACTCCTACGAGCAGTACTTC
CASRKQAGNSYEQYF
>TRBJ2-7|TRBD2|NA|TRBV7-6
TGTGCCAGCAGCCTAGAGACTAGCGGGTTCCCCTACGAGCAGTACTTC
CASSLETSGFPYEQYF
>TRBJ1-5|NA|NA|TRBV6-2/TRBV6-3
TGTGCCAGCAGTGGGGCAAGGGGTAATCAGCCCCAGCATTTT
CASSGARGNQPQHF
>TRBJ2-2|TRBD2|NA|TRBV27
TGTGCCAGCAGTCAGGGGACTAGCGGGAGTGGGGAGCTGTTTTTT
CASSQGTSGSGELFF
>TRBJ1-2|NA|NA|TRBV19
TGTGCCAGCTCTCCCATGGCAGAAGTTAACTATGGCTACACCTTC
CASSPMAEVNYGYTF
>TRBJ2-1|NA|NA|TRBV7-7
TGTGCCAGCAGCTTATACCCTGCCAGTGTATCCTACAATGAGCAGTTCTTC
CASSLYPASVSYNEQFF
>TRBJ1-2|NA|NA|TRBV4-1
TGCGCCAGCAGCCAGGGTACCTATGGCTACACCTTC
CASSQGTYGYTF
>TRBJ2-7|NA|NA|TRBV5-6
TGTGCCAGCAGCTTGGTCGGGCAGGGGGAGGACGAGCAGTACTTC
CASSLVGQGEDEQYF
>TRBJ2-5|NA|NA|TRBV7-8
TGTGCCAGCAGCTGGACTAGCCGTCAGGGGGCGTTTGACCAAGAGACCCAGTACTTC
CASSWTSRQGAFDQETQYF